This TCR beta chain was observed in a study of blood T cell repertoires in COVID-19. Turning to the study itself: PBMCs, B-cell-depleted T cells, or T cells were the source of the cDNA or gDNA that made up the material.

The sample holds one count of this clone. The junction does not match germline at one end; this may be a read error. In assigning cohorts, the study relied on participant-reported clinical history. Exposed volunteers were people who met a COVID-19 case within 2 weeks before study entry. This CDR3 spans 15 amino acids. CDR1 is KGHSH and CDR2 is LQKENI in the germline V gene. Sequenced by immunoSEQ multiplex PCR; TCRdb stores in-frame clones only, minus some. The sample contains 300,000 to 450,000 clones, roughly 90% of which appear only once. Material for sequencing was PBMCs or T cells enriched from blood (not recorded which). V and J are TRBV18 and TRBJ2-7; TRBD2 matches at 8 bases. The origin of this receptor is a woman aged 30 to 39 who had been exposed to COVID-19. As DNA, the CDR3 is TGTGCCAGCTCACCACAGCGGGAGTCGACCTACGAGCAGTATTTC. Its protein is CASSPQRESTYEQYF.